Detailed here is one T cell receptor (beta chain). Produced via immunoSEQ multiplex PCR; TCRdb's table is partial and in-frame only. Among about 85,000 clones listed, 85% to 90% were seen once. Germline CDR1 is SQVTM and CDR2 is ANQGSEA. This CDR3 contains 11 residues. The V segment lost 7 bases and the J segment 7 bases; nucleotides outside the gene matches: 2. This specimen belongs to a study of control samples from healthy donors and cancer patients. Sequenced material: blood. The chain couples TRBV29-1 to TRBJ2-2; TRBD1 aligns across 8 bases. This TCR was recovered from a woman aged 60-70 years in good health. CDR3 sequence reads: CSGQGSGELFF. CDR3 bases: TGCAGCGGACAGGGGAGCGGGGAGCTGTTTTTT.